The 28 T cell receptor beta chains below come from one sample, sequenced in a study of response to subunit inactivated influenza vaccine. MiXCR, applied by TCRdb to the RT-PCR reads, yields one record per CDR3 protein. The sample includes roughly 570,000 distinct CDR3 sequences, roughly 15% of them seen just once. The sequences come from PBMCs from blood, collected 11 to 12 days after vaccination. These receptors were collected from a middle-aged man who received an inactivated influenza vaccine.

Details on this clonotype: Its ends do not fully match the called genes, so a read error is possible. The chain joins TRBV5-1 to TRBJ2-1; 7 bases align to TRBD2. CDR3 length: 15 amino acids. Germline assignment: CDR1 SGHRS and CDR2 YFSETQ. The CDR3 nucleotides read TGCCCCAGCAGCTTGGGGGGAGGGTCCTACAATGAGCAGTTCTTC. This encodes CPSSLGGGSYNEQFF.

This clonotype was seen only a few times. The gene calls are TRBV7-2 and TRBJ2-1, with 8 bases matching TRBD1. The CDR3 extends over 16 amino acids. Unmatched junction bases numbered 10, after V lost 5 bases and J lost 4 bases. Looked up from germline, CDR1 is SGHTA and CDR2 is FQGNSA. The CDR3 is CASSRQGARFYNEQFF. The CDR3 nucleotides are TGTGCCAGCAGCCGTCAGGGGGCAAGATTTTACAATGAGCAGTTCTTC.

The rearrangement links TRBV29-1 to TRBJ2-3, with a weak D call TRBD1 (7 bases). The V end lost 4 bases, the J end lost 1 base, and 18 bases lay between the germline ends. Germline V gene lookup returns CDR1 SQVTM and CDR2 ANQGSEA. The CDR3 is 16 amino acids. CDR3 loop: CSVGGTANFRTDTQYF. DNA for the CDR3: TGCAGCGTTGGCGGGACAGCCAACTTTCGCACAGATACGCAGTATTTT.

V and J are TRBV12-3 or TRBV12-4 and TRBJ2-1; D remains unclear. This CDR3 is built from 13 residues. V was cut by 2 bases and J by 6 bases, with 8 bases left in between. This CDR3 is CASSLRHRNEQFF. CDR3 sequence (DNA): TGTGCCAGCAGTTTAAGGCATCGCAATGAGCAGTTCTTC.

The chain joins TRBV5-1 to TRBJ2-7; D unclear. This CDR3 is built from 14 residues. V was clipped by 4 bases and J by 0 bases, with 11 bases between them. Germline V gene lookup returns CDR1 SGHRS and CDR2 YFSETQ. In DNA, the CDR3 is TGCGCCAGCAGCGCCCGGACCGCCTCCTACGAGCAGTACTTC. Translating it yields CASSARTASYEQYF.

The chain combines TRBV4-1 with TRBJ2-5; 10 bases map to TRBD1. With 3 bases clipped from V and 6 bases from J, the junction kept 7 bases outside the gene matches. The V gene's germline CDR1 is MGHRA and CDR2 YSYEKL. This CDR3 is built from 15 residues. The DNA of the CDR3 is TGCGCCAGCAGCCAGCCCCGGGACAGGGGTAAGACCCAGTACTTC. Translating it yields CASSQPRDRGKTQYF.

This clonotype occurred a few times. A junction end diverges from the germline sequence, so it may reflect a read error. J is TRBJ2-5 and V is TRBV7-9; D is unclear. Germline CDR1 is SEHNR and CDR2 is FQNEAQ (reference sequence). CDR3 length: 14 residues. CDR3 in amino acids: CASTLEGPQETQYF. CDR3 DNA: TGTGCCAGCACCTTAGAAGGGCCCCAAGAGACCCAGTACTTC.

This clonotype was counted only a few times. The rearrangement uses TRBV5-1 and TRBJ2-1; the match to TRBD2 covers 12 bases. This CDR3 region has 18 residues. The ends lost 0 bases at V and 2 bases at J; junction bases unmatched: 6. Per the germline V gene, CDR1 is SGHRS and CDR2 is YFSETQ. Here the CDR3 reads CASSLVSLAGGPYNEQFF. In DNA form, the CDR3 reads TGCGCCAGCAGCTTGGTTTCGCTAGCGGGAGGGCCCTACAATGAGCAGTTCTTC.

The V and J genes are TRBV6-5 and TRBJ1-2; 10 nucleotides agree with TRBD1. Per the germline V gene, CDR1 is MNHEY and CDR2 is SVGAGI. This CDR3 has 15 residues. The V segment lost 0 bases and the J segment 8 bases; nucleotides outside the gene matches: 6. CDR3: CASSYSGTGVQGYTF. CDR3 in DNA: TGTGCCAGCAGTTACTCCGGGACAGGGGTTCAAGGCTACACCTTC.

The chain couples TRBV28 to TRBJ2-2; no reliable D call. V lost 4 bases and J 7 bases, leaving 7 bases between the germline ends. Germline loops: CDR1 MDHEN, CDR2 SYDVKM. The CDR3 is made up of 12 amino acids. CDR3 bases: TGTGCCAGCAGTTGGTCAAACGGGGAGCTGTTTTTT. Protein sequence: CASSWSNGELFF. Filled out from reference TRBV28 and TRBJ2-2, the complete variable domain reads DVKVTQSSRYLVKRTGEKVFLECVQDMDHENMFWYRQDPGLGLRLIYFSYDVKMKEKGDIPEGYSVSREKKERFSLILESASTNQTSMYLCASSWSNGELFFGEGSRLTVL.

This clonotype was counted between two and nine times. The chain uses TRBV10-3 and TRBJ2-2, with TRBD1 matching 8 bases. With V trimmed by 2 bases and J by 7 bases, 6 bases remained unmatched. This CDR3 has 15 amino acids. From germline, CDR1 is ENHRY and CDR2 SYGVKD. The CDR3: CAISEQGQENGELFF. CDR3 DNA sequence: TGTGCCATCAGTGAGCAGGGACAGGAGAACGGGGAGCTGTTTTTT.

V gene TRBV6-1 combines with J gene TRBJ2-6, with unresolved D. Trimming shortened V by 2 bases and J by 2 bases, and 4 bases separated the two germline ends. The V gene's germline CDR1 is MNHNS and CDR2 SASEGT. This CDR3 contains 14 residues. The DNA of the CDR3 is TGTGCCAGCAGTGAATTGGCTGGGGCCAACGTCCTGACTTTC. Residues: CASSELAGANVLTF.

This clonotype was found a few times. The chain links TRBV29-1 to TRBJ1-1, with a possible D match to TRBD1 (6 bases). Germline V lookup: CDR1 SQVTM, CDR2 ANQGSEA. Trimming pared 6 bases from V and 1 base from J, leaving 36 bases between. The CDR3 length is 21 residues. The chain's CDR3 is CSVQGWPTVDTYRIKNTEAFF. For the CDR3, the DNA is TGCAGCGTACAGGGTTGGCCTACAGTTGATACCTACCGAATTAAGAACACTGAAGCTTTCTTT.

This rearrangement joins TRBV3-1 to TRBJ2-3, with TRBD2 matching 11 bases. J gave up 6 bases and V 4 bases, and 6 bases lay outside the gene matches. CDR3 size: 15 residues. Germline V gives CDR1 LGHDT, CDR2 YNNKEL (reference sequence). The DNA of the CDR3 is TGTGCCAGCAGCCTAGCGGGGGGGCCTCGTGATACGCAGTATTTT. It codes for CASSLAGGPRDTQYF.

The rearrangement links TRBV4-2 to TRBJ2-7; 7 bases are shared with TRBD2. Germline-derived CDR1 and CDR2 are LGHNA and YNFKEQ. The CDR3 runs 14 residues. J was trimmed by 2 bases and V by 4 bases; bases with no gene match: 5. The CDR3 sequence is CASSPQRGAYEQYF. The CDR3 nucleotides are TGTGCCAGCAGCCCCCAGCGGGGAGCCTACGAGCAGTACTTC.

A few counts support this clonotype. The chain links TRBV29-1 to TRBJ2-7, with D tentatively TRBD2 (6 bases). Germline CDR1 is SQVTM and CDR2 is ANQGSEA. V lost 6 bases and J 1 base, leaving 13 bases between the germline ends. This CDR3 has 13 residues. The CDR3, as DNA: TGCAGCGTCGAAACGGGGGATTCCTACGAGCAGTACTTC. It encodes CSVETGDSYEQYF.

CDR3 residues: CASSQRQARGNIQYF. CDR3 in DNA: TGTGCCAGCTCCCAACGACAGGCCCGAGGAAACATTCAGTACTTC. The chain recombines TRBV18 with TRBJ2-4; D is possibly TRBD1 (6 bases). V lost 6 bases, J lost 6 bases, and 18 bases lay in between. The CDR3 consists of 15 residues. CDR1 is KGHSH and CDR2 is LQKENI in the germline V gene.

This clonotype was counted at least ten times. The chain employs TRBV20-1 and TRBJ1-1, with D tentatively TRBD1 (6 bases). CDR3 length: 13 residues. V shed 0 bases and J shed 11 bases, with 16 bases lying between them. The germline V gene encodes CDR1 DFQATT and CDR2 SNEGSKA (reference sequence). The CDR3: CSARDPQGRRAFF. The DNA for the CDR3 is TGCAGTGCTAGAGACCCACAGGGTAGAAGGGCTTTCTTT.

This clonotype has a handful of counts. The V call is TRBV28, the J call TRBJ2-5; possible D gene TRBD1, 8 bases. V lost 5 bases, J lost 5 bases, and 15 bases lay in between. The CDR3 totals 14 residues. Germline CDR1 is MDHEN and CDR2 is SYDVKM. Written as DNA, the CDR3 is TGTGCCAGCAGTCCCACAGGGGGAGGGGAGACCCAGTACTTC. This sequence encodes CASSPTGGGETQYF.

In this sample, this clonotype turned up many times. V is TRBV20-1 and J is TRBJ1-1, with TRBD1 as a possible D gene (6 bases). CDR3 length: 14 amino acids. The germline gives CDR1 DFQATT, CDR2 SNEGSKA (reference sequence). Trimming removed 3 bases at V and 2 bases at J, with 13 bases between. In DNA form, the CDR3 reads TGCAGTGCTAGGGAGGGACACAGTAACACTGAAGCTTTCTTT. Translated: CSAREGHSNTEAFF.

The chain recombines TRBV9 with TRBJ1-5; TRBD1 might be the D (5 bases). The CDR3 is 15 amino acids. Germline V gene data show CDR1 as SGDLS and CDR2 as YYNGEE. With 0 bases removed from V and 9 bases from J, the gap between germline ends came to 16 bases. The CDR3 region has the DNA TGTGCCAGCAGCGTAGCGGCGGATGGAAGGGGGCCCCAGCATTTT. Its protein is CASSVAADGRGPQHF.

The chain joins TRBV4-3 to TRBJ2-4; D might be TRBD2 (6 bases). Trimming left V 0 bases short and J 0 bases short, with 12 bases between. This CDR3 comprises 17 residues. Germline loops: CDR1 LGHNA, CDR2 YSLEER. In DNA form, the CDR3 reads TGCGCCAGCAGCCAAGAACCGGGACTGAAAGCCAAAAACATTCAGTACTTC. Its translation is CASSQEPGLKAKNIQYF.

As regards this clonotype: The junction and the germline gene differ at one end; a read error may be behind it. The chain has TRBV7-2 and TRBJ2-7; D remains ambiguous. The CDR3 runs 10 residues. CDR1 and CDR2 (germline): SGHTA, FQGNSA. This CDR3 is CASSLGGWNF. In DNA form, the CDR3 reads TGTGCCAGCAGCCTAGGTGGTTGGAACTTC.

The chain has TRBV20-1 and TRBJ2-3; D is perhaps TRBD2 (6 bases). CDR3 length equals 14 residues. V gave up 5 bases and J gave up 0 bases, with 12 bases separating them. Germline V CDR1 and CDR2: DFQATT, SNEGSKA (reference sequence). The CDR3 region has the DNA TGCAGTGCTGGCGGCGGGGTGAGCACAGATACGCAGTATTTT. The encoded protein is CSAGGGVSTDTQYF.

This clonotype has more than one count but fewer than ten. The genes are TRBV11-2 and TRBJ2-7, with 12 bases identical to TRBD1. This CDR3 is built from 19 residues. CDR1 SGHAT and CDR2 FQNNGV come from the germline V gene. V trimming: 4 bases; J trimming: 0 bases; junction bases outside the gene matches: 13. The CDR3 DNA sequence: TGTGCCAGCAGCTCAATCCGGGACAGGGGGCTGAGGAGCTCCTACGAGCAGTACTTC. Its translation: CASSSIRDRGLRSSYEQYF.

V gene TRBV6-5 combines with J gene TRBJ1-1, with D tentatively TRBD1 (5 bases). The CDR3 is 18 amino acids. From germline, CDR1 is MNHEY and CDR2 SVGAGI. V lost 0 bases and J 0 bases, leaving 17 bases between the germline ends. The CDR3 protein is CASSYSTLLTALNTEAFF. The CDR3 DNA reads TGTGCCAGCAGTTACTCGACCTTACTGACAGCTCTGAACACTGAAGCTTTCTTT.

This clonotype was seen only once. The J gene is TRBJ2-5, the V gene TRBV23-1; perhaps TRBD1 as D (6 bases). TRBV23-1 is an ORF, and what it does is uncertain. Trimming removed 7 bases from V and 0 bases from J, with 12 bases in between. The CDR3 extends over 14 amino acids. This CDR3 is CASTPTGYQETQYF. The CDR3 nucleotides are TGCGCCAGCACCCCGACAGGATACCAAGAGACCCAGTACTTC.

This clonotype has ten or more counts. The chain is built from TRBV12-3 or TRBV12-4 and TRBJ1-2; D is possibly TRBD1 (5 bases). CDR3 length: 12 residues. Trimming shortened V by 4 bases and J by 8 bases, and 11 bases separated the two germline ends. The CDR3 spells CASSYGGTGYTF. For the CDR3, the DNA is TGTGCCAGCAGTTACGGAGGGACCGGCTACACCTTC.